Listed below are T cell receptor beta chains from one sample, sequenced in a study of CD8 T cells in Susac syndrome. A single record per CDR3 protein comes from TCRdb applying MiXCR to the immunoSEQ multiplex PCR reads. The sample lists fewer than 250,000 distinct CDR3 sequences; 90% to 95% were seen once. The sample consisted of CD4+ T cells from PBMCs. The receptors were gathered from a human donor in good health. The CDR3 runs from the conserved cysteine through the conserved F or W. The order of the fields is D gene, V gene, clone size, J gene, CDR3 DNA, CDR3 protein. D genes are given only for firm matches. Not every row has a clone size; where given, it reads once, few, many or a size class.

d_gene: .; v_gene: TRBV5-1; abundance: .; j_gene: TRBJ2-5; CDR3nt: TGCGCCAGCACCAGCGGGTTCAAAGAGACCCAGTACTTC; CDR3aa: CASTSGFKETQYF
d_gene: .; v_gene: TRBV7-8; abundance: once; j_gene: TRBJ1-2; CDR3nt: TGTGCCAGCAGCTTAGTACTTTTCGGGCAAGGGAGTAACTATGGCTACACCTTC; CDR3aa: CASSLVLFGQGSNYGYTF
d_gene: .; v_gene: TRBV3-1; abundance: .; j_gene: TRBJ1-2; CDR3nt: TGTGCCAGCAGCCAAGATCCGGTTGGCGGCTACACCTTC; CDR3aa: CASSQDPVGGYTF
d_gene: TRBD1; v_gene: TRBV6-2/TRBV6-3; abundance: .; j_gene: TRBJ1-5; CDR3nt: TGTGCCAGCAGCCCCTACTGGACAGGCGGCAATCAGCCCCAGCATTTT; CDR3aa: CASSPYWTGGNQPQHF
d_gene: .; v_gene: TRBV6-2/TRBV6-3; abundance: .; j_gene: TRBJ1-1; CDR3nt: TGTGCCAGCAGTTTCCCTACCGTTGGACATGGGAACACTGAAGCTTTCTTT; CDR3aa: CASSFPTVGHGNTEAFF
d_gene: .; v_gene: TRBV6-2/TRBV6-3; abundance: .; j_gene: TRBJ1-2; CDR3nt: TGTGCCAGCAATGCCGTGACAGCTACGTGGGGCTACACCTTC; CDR3aa: CASNAVTATWGYTF
d_gene: TRBD1; v_gene: TRBV3-1; abundance: .; j_gene: TRBJ1-1; CDR3nt: TGTGCCAGCAGCCAAGGAGGACAGGGGGTAAAGGACACTGAAGCTTTCTTT; CDR3aa: CASSQGGQGVKDTEAFF
d_gene: .; v_gene: TRBV12-3/TRBV12-4; abundance: .; j_gene: TRBJ1-5; CDR3nt: TGTGCCAGCAGTTCGGAGCGGGGGAGGTCGCGTCAGCCCCAGCATTTT; CDR3aa: CASSSERGRSRQPQHF
d_gene: .; v_gene: TRBV5-1; abundance: .; j_gene: TRBJ1-1; CDR3nt: TGCGCCAGCAGCTTGTACGGTGACACTGAAGCTTTCTTT; CDR3aa: CASSLYGDTEAFF
d_gene: TRBD1; v_gene: TRBV6-6; abundance: once; j_gene: TRBJ1-2; CDR3nt: TGTGCCAGCAGTTCCGGGACAGTCCTGATCTATGGCTACACCTTC; CDR3aa: CASSSGTVLIYGYTF
d_gene: TRBD1; v_gene: TRBV6-6; abundance: few; j_gene: TRBJ1-5; CDR3nt: TGTGCCAGCAGTTACGAAGGGACAGGTTATCAGCCCCAGCATTTT; CDR3aa: CASSYEGTGYQPQHF
d_gene: TRBD1; v_gene: TRBV27; abundance: .; j_gene: TRBJ2-7; CDR3nt: TGTGCCAGCAGTTCCCCCAACAGGGGTTCCTACGAGCAGTACTTC; CDR3aa: CASSSPNRGSYEQYF
d_gene: .; v_gene: TRBV3-1; abundance: .; j_gene: TRBJ1-4; CDR3nt: TGTGCCAGCAGCCAAAGAACCGGGACGCCCGATGAAAAACTGTTTTTT; CDR3aa: CASSQRTGTPDEKLFF
d_gene: .; v_gene: TRBV9; abundance: few; j_gene: TRBJ1-6; CDR3nt: TGTGCCAGCGGTCAGTCGGGGAATTCACCCCTCCACTTT; CDR3aa: CASGQSGNSPLHF
d_gene: .; v_gene: TRBV7-9; abundance: .; j_gene: TRBJ2-1; CDR3nt: TGTGCCAGCTGTAAAGAGGGGAGCCATGAGCAGTTCTTC; CDR3aa: CASCKEGSHEQFF
d_gene: TRBD1; v_gene: TRBV29-1; abundance: .; j_gene: TRBJ1-5; CDR3nt: TGCAGCGTTGAACACAGGGGCTTTTTCTACAGCAATCAGCCCCAGCATTTT; CDR3aa: CSVEHRGFFYSNQPQHF
d_gene: .; v_gene: TRBV14; abundance: .; j_gene: TRBJ2-7; CDR3nt: TGTGCCAGCAGCCAAGGCAGGGTGGGTGAGCAGTACTTC; CDR3aa: CASSQGRVGEQYF
d_gene: .; v_gene: TRBV7-2; abundance: .; j_gene: TRBJ1-4; CDR3nt: TGTGCCAGCAGCGCAAGAGTCACAACTAATGAAAAACTGTTTTTT; CDR3aa: CASSARVTTNEKLFF
d_gene: TRBD1; v_gene: TRBV2; abundance: once; j_gene: TRBJ1-1; CDR3nt: TGTGCCACCGGACAGGGGCCGAACACTGAAGCTTTCTTT; CDR3aa: CATGQGPNTEAFF
d_gene: .; v_gene: TRBV20-1; abundance: .; j_gene: TRBJ2-5; CDR3nt: TGCAGTGCCTTAGGACCTTCAGAAGAGACCCAGTACTTC; CDR3aa: CSALGPSEETQYF
d_gene: .; v_gene: TRBV6-5; abundance: .; j_gene: TRBJ1-2; CDR3nt: TGTGCCAGCAGTTACTCGAGAGGAAGTAACTATGGCTACACCTTC; CDR3aa: CASSYSRGSNYGYTF
d_gene: .; v_gene: TRBV28; abundance: .; j_gene: TRBJ1-2; CDR3nt: TGTGCCAGCAGTGACAGGCGAGATATCTATGGCTACACCTTC; CDR3aa: CASSDRRDIYGYTF
d_gene: TRBD1; v_gene: TRBV15; abundance: .; j_gene: TRBJ1-4; CDR3nt: TGTGCCACCAGCTCGGGACAGACAGGGGGGAATGAAAAACTGTTTTTT; CDR3aa: CATSSGQTGGNEKLFF
d_gene: .; v_gene: TRBV5-1; abundance: .; j_gene: TRBJ2-1; CDR3nt: TGCGCCAGCAGCCCAGGACTAAGCTCCTACAATGAGCAGTTCTTC; CDR3aa: CASSPGLSSYNEQFF
d_gene: TRBD1; v_gene: TRBV9; abundance: .; j_gene: TRBJ1-1; CDR3nt: TGTGCCAGCAGCCCCGGGACAGGGATGAACACTGAAGCTTTCTTT; CDR3aa: CASSPGTGMNTEAFF
d_gene: .; v_gene: TRBV6-5; abundance: .; j_gene: TRBJ2-2; CDR3nt: TGTGCCAGCAGTTACCTGGGGAGTAACACCGGGGAGCTGTTTTTT; CDR3aa: CASSYLGSNTGELFF
d_gene: .; v_gene: TRBV3-1; abundance: .; j_gene: TRBJ1-1; CDR3nt: TGTGCCAGCAGCCAAGAGGTCGTCAGGGTGATGGTGAACACTGAAGCTTTCTTT; CDR3aa: CASSQEVVRVMVNTEAFF
d_gene: .; v_gene: TRBV5-1; abundance: .; j_gene: TRBJ2-7; CDR3nt: TGCGCCAGCAGCTTGAAGGGTACAAGGTACGAGCAGTACTTC; CDR3aa: CASSLKGTRYEQYF
d_gene: .; v_gene: TRBV7-9; abundance: .; j_gene: TRBJ2-1; CDR3nt: TGTGCCAGCCCCCGGGGGGCTAGTGGTTTTAATGAGCAGTTCTTC; CDR3aa: CASPRGASGFNEQFF
d_gene: .; v_gene: TRBV6-1; abundance: .; j_gene: TRBJ1-3; CDR3nt: TGTGCCAGCATCCGGGGGACACCTGGAAACACCATATATTTT; CDR3aa: CASIRGTPGNTIYF
d_gene: TRBD2; v_gene: TRBV29-1; abundance: .; j_gene: TRBJ2-2; CDR3nt: TGCAGCGTACCCCGAGCGGGAGTCACCGGGGAGCTGTTTTTT; CDR3aa: CSVPRAGVTGELFF
d_gene: TRBD1; v_gene: TRBV7-9; abundance: .; j_gene: TRBJ1-1; CDR3nt: TGCAGTGTAGGGGACCACAGGGGATCGGGAACTGAAGCTTTCTTT; CDR3aa: CSVGDHRGSGTEAFF
d_gene: TRBD2; v_gene: TRBV7-2; abundance: .; j_gene: TRBJ2-1; CDR3nt: TGTGCCAGCAGCTTGGGCGGGGGCAATGAGCAGTTCTTC; CDR3aa: CASSLGGGNEQFF
d_gene: .; v_gene: TRBV6-5; abundance: .; j_gene: TRBJ1-4; CDR3nt: TGTGCCAGCAGTTACTCGGGGCGGAGAGATGAAAAACTGTTTTTT; CDR3aa: CASSYSGRRDEKLFF
d_gene: .; v_gene: TRBV7-9; abundance: .; j_gene: TRBJ1-2; CDR3nt: TGTGCCAGCAGCTTAGCGATCCTGAGGGATTATGGCTACACCTTC; CDR3aa: CASSLAILRDYGYTF
d_gene: .; v_gene: TRBV29-1; abundance: once; j_gene: TRBJ1-5; CDR3nt: TGCAGCGTGGGGGGGAGTGGCAATCAGCCCCAGCATTTT; CDR3aa: CSVGGSGNQPQHF
d_gene: .; v_gene: TRBV6-4; abundance: once; j_gene: TRBJ2-3; CDR3nt: TGTGCCACCGGGACAACCACAGATACGCAGTATTTT; CDR3aa: CATGTTTDTQYF
d_gene: TRBD2; v_gene: TRBV5-6; abundance: .; j_gene: TRBJ2-3; CDR3nt: TGTGCCAGCAGCTTGGCCAGGAGACTAGCGGGTAAGACGCAGTATTTT; CDR3aa: CASSLARRLAGKTQYF
d_gene: .; v_gene: TRBV29-1; abundance: .; j_gene: TRBJ1-3; CDR3nt: TGCAGCGTTGTCGGAGATACTGGAAACACCATATATTTT; CDR3aa: CSVVGDTGNTIYF
d_gene: .; v_gene: TRBV28; abundance: .; j_gene: TRBJ2-5; CDR3nt: TGTGCCAGCAGCCGGGGGACAGCAGAGACCCAGTACTTC; CDR3aa: CASSRGTAETQYF
d_gene: .; v_gene: TRBV9; abundance: .; j_gene: TRBJ2-7; CDR3nt: TGTGCCAGCAGCGTATATGAGGGGAGCTCCTACGAGCAGTACTTC; CDR3aa: CASSVYEGSSYEQYF
d_gene: .; v_gene: TRBV5-6; abundance: once; j_gene: TRBJ2-3; CDR3nt: TGTGCCAGCAGCCGGGGCCTCGGGGATACGCAGTATTTT; CDR3aa: CASSRGLGDTQYF
d_gene: .; v_gene: TRBV5-8; abundance: .; j_gene: TRBJ1-1; CDR3nt: TGTGCCAGCAGCTTGGCGAGGGGATCCAGAGCTTTCTTT; CDR3aa: CASSLARGSRAFF
d_gene: .; v_gene: TRBV3-1; abundance: .; j_gene: TRBJ1-3; CDR3nt: TGTGCCAGCAGCCCGACGAGGCTGATCTCTGGAAACACCATATATTTT; CDR3aa: CASSPTRLISGNTIYF
d_gene: .; v_gene: TRBV27; abundance: .; j_gene: TRBJ2-1; CDR3nt: TGTGCCAGCAGCCCCCAACCCTACAATGAGCAGTTCTTC; CDR3aa: CASSPQPYNEQFF
d_gene: .; v_gene: TRBV28; abundance: .; j_gene: TRBJ2-1; CDR3nt: TGTGCCACCCAGGACAGTTGGGATGAGCAGTTCTTC; CDR3aa: CATQDSWDEQFF
d_gene: .; v_gene: TRBV20-1; abundance: .; j_gene: TRBJ1-6; CDR3nt: TGCAGTGCACCCATGGCGGGAGTCGATAATTCACCCCTCCACTTT; CDR3aa: CSAPMAGVDNSPLHF
d_gene: .; v_gene: TRBV12-3/TRBV12-4; abundance: .; j_gene: TRBJ2-7; CDR3nt: TGTGCCAGCAGTATCGACAGGAGCGAGCAGTACTTC; CDR3aa: CASSIDRSEQYF
d_gene: .; v_gene: TRBV7-9; abundance: once; j_gene: TRBJ2-3; CDR3nt: TGTGCCAGCAGCTTAGGAGGGGGGGCCGCGAATACGCAGTATTTT; CDR3aa: CASSLGGGAANTQYF
d_gene: .; v_gene: TRBV12-3/TRBV12-4; abundance: .; j_gene: TRBJ1-2; CDR3nt: TGTGCCAGCAGTTTAGACCGCGGGGGCTATGGCTACACCTTC; CDR3aa: CASSLDRGGYGYTF
d_gene: .; v_gene: TRBV12-3/TRBV12-4; abundance: .; j_gene: TRBJ2-7; CDR3nt: TGTGCCAGCAGTTACACCGCCTACGAGCAGTACTTC; CDR3aa: CASSYTAYEQYF
d_gene: .; v_gene: TRBV7-9; abundance: .; j_gene: TRBJ1-1; CDR3nt: TGTGCCAGCAGCCCCCGCTCTCAAGCTTTCTTT; CDR3aa: CASSPRSQAFF
d_gene: .; v_gene: TRBV5-1; abundance: .; j_gene: TRBJ2-1; CDR3nt: TGCGCCAGCAGCTACCGGGGGACACCTTACAATGAGCAGTTCTTC; CDR3aa: CASSYRGTPYNEQFF
d_gene: TRBD2; v_gene: TRBV7-2; abundance: once; j_gene: TRBJ2-3; CDR3nt: TGTGCCAGCAGATATATAGCGGGGGTCGCAGATACGCAGTATTTT; CDR3aa: CASRYIAGVADTQYF
d_gene: .; v_gene: TRBV5-1; abundance: .; j_gene: TRBJ2-3; CDR3nt: TGCGCCAGCAGCTCCCGGACTAGCACAGATACGCAGTATTTT; CDR3aa: CASSSRTSTDTQYF
d_gene: .; v_gene: TRBV20-1; abundance: .; j_gene: TRBJ2-3; CDR3nt: TGCAGTGCTCTACAGGGTCCCACAGATACGCAGTATTTT; CDR3aa: CSALQGPTDTQYF
d_gene: TRBD1; v_gene: TRBV19; abundance: .; j_gene: TRBJ1-1; CDR3nt: TGTGCCAGTAAGAGGCAGGGGGGACGCACTGAAGCTTTCTTT; CDR3aa: CASKRQGGRTEAFF
d_gene: .; v_gene: TRBV18; abundance: .; j_gene: TRBJ1-1; CDR3nt: TGTGCCAGCTCCTCCGGGACCGGGTATGTGGGTGCTTTCTTT; CDR3aa: CASSSGTGYVGAFF
d_gene: .; v_gene: TRBV28; abundance: .; j_gene: TRBJ2-3; CDR3nt: TGTGCCAGCAGTAGGGGACTTGACTTAGATACGCAGTATTTT; CDR3aa: CASSRGLDLDTQYF
d_gene: .; v_gene: TRBV28; abundance: .; j_gene: TRBJ1-5; CDR3nt: TGTGCCAGCAGGATGCCCGATGGGAAGCCCCAGCATTTT; CDR3aa: CASRMPDGKPQHF